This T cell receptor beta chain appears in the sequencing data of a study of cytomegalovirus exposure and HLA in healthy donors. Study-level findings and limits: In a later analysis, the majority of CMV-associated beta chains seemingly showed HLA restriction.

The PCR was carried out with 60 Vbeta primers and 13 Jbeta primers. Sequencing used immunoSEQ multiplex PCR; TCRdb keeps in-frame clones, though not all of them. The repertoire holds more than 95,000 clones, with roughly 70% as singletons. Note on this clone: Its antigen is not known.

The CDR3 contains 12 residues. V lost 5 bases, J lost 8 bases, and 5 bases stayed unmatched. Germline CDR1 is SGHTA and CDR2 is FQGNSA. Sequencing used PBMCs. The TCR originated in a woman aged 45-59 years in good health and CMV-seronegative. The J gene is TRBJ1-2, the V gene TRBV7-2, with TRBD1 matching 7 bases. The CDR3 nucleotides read TGTGCCAGCAGCCTCGACAGGGTGGGCTACACCTTC. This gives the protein CASSLDRVGYTF.